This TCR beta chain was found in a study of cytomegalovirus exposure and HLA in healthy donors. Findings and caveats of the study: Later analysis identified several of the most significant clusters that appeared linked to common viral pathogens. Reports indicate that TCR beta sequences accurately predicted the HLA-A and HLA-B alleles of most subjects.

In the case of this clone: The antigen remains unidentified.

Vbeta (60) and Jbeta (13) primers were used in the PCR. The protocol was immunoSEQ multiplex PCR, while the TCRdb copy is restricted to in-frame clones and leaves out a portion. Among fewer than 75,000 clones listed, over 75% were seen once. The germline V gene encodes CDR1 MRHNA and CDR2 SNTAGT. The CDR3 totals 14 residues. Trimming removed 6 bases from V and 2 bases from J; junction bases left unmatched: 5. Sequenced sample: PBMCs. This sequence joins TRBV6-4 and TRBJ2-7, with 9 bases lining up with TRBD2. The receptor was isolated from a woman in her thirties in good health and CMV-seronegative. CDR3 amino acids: CASSGTSGPYEQYF. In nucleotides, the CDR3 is TGTGCCAGCAGCGGAACTAGCGGGCCCTACGAGCAGTACTTC.